The 25 T cell receptor beta chains below were found in one sample sequenced in a study of blood T cell repertoires in COVID-19. Generated by immunoSEQ multiplex PCR, the TCRdb table keeps only in-frame clones and is missing some. The sample gives roughly 97,000 clones, around 82% of which show up once; about 5% is in the top ten. The sequenced material came from peripheral blood. The receptors were sampled from a man in his 60s with acute or convalescent COVID-19.

This sequence joins TRBV2 and TRBJ2-1; 8 bases align to TRBD1. V shed 6 bases and J 4 bases; nucleotides not matched to a gene: 17. The germline V gene has CDR1 SNHLY and CDR2 FYNNEI. The CDR3 is 18 residues long. The CDR3 spells CASSPGQGPERSYNEQFF. CDR3 nucleotides: TGTGCCAGCAGCCCCGGACAGGGTCCGGAGCGGAGTTACAATGAGCAGTTCTTC.

The V and J genes are TRBV5-4 and TRBJ1-6; 12 positions match TRBD1. CDR3 length: 15 amino acids. V lost 0 bases to trimming and J lost 10 bases; unmatched junction nucleotides: 2. CDR1 and CDR2 (germline): SGHNT, YYREEE (reference sequence). As DNA, the CDR3 is TGTGCCAGCAGCTTGGCCGGGACAGGGGGCTCACCCCTCCACTTT. Translation: CASSLAGTGGSPLHF. Full variable domain (rest looked up from reference TRBV5-4 and TRBJ1-6): ETGVTQSPTHLIKTRGQQVTLRCSSQSGHNTVSWYQQALGQGPQFIFQYYREEENGRGNFPPRFSGLQFPNYSSELNVNALELDDSALYLCASSLAGTGGSPLHFGNGTRLTVT.

This clone has just one count. The chain couples TRBV29-1 to TRBJ1-2; TRBD1 aligns across 7 bases. From germline, CDR1 is SQVTM and CDR2 ANQGSEA. The V gene end was trimmed by 7 bases and the J gene end by 4 bases; junction bases not matched to a gene: 9. This CDR3 has 13 residues. The DNA of the CDR3 is TGCAGCGCCTCTGAGGGGGCAGGCTATGGCTACACCTTC. It translates to CSASEGAGYGYTF.

This clone appeared once. The rearrangement uses TRBV28 and TRBJ1-1; weak D call: TRBD1 (6 bases). With 4 bases removed from V and 7 bases from J, the gap between germline ends came to 19 bases. The CDR3 sequence is 15 residues long. Germline assignment: CDR1 MDHEN and CDR2 SYDVKM. Here the CDR3 DNA reads TGTGCCAGCAGTTCACCCGGGAGGGGGGAGTATGAAGCTTTCTTT. It yields the protein CASSSPGRGEYEAFF.

The V gene is TRBV5-8, the J gene TRBJ2-5; D gene uncertain. In germline, CDR1 is SGHTS, CDR2 YDEGEE. CDR3 size: 13 residues. V lost 4 bases to trimming and J lost 2 bases, with 9 bases between them. CDR3 protein: CASSRNKQETQYF. In DNA form, the CDR3 reads TGTGCCAGCAGCAGAAACAAACAAGAGACCCAGTACTTC.

The chain recombines TRBV6-5 with TRBJ1-2; D possibly corresponds to TRBD1 (5 bases). There are 14 residues in the CDR3. The germline V gene has CDR1 MNHEY and CDR2 SVGAGI. V lost 6 bases and J 1 base, leaving 12 bases between the germline ends. The CDR3 region is CASRDRGGNYGYTF. In DNA form, the CDR3 reads TGTGCCAGCAGGGATAGGGGAGGTAACTATGGCTACACCTTC.

The chain is built from TRBV3-1 (or the pseudogene TRBV3-2) and TRBJ1-5, with 8 bases lining up with TRBD1. This CDR3 region has 16 residues. CDR1 and CDR2 (germline): LGHDT, YNNKEL (reference sequence). The trim removed 4 bases at V and 2 bases at J, leaving 7 bases unmatched. The CDR3 here is CASSPRTGWGNQPQHF. Here the CDR3 DNA reads TGTGCCAGCAGCCCTCGGACAGGGTGGGGCAATCAGCCCCAGCATTTT.

J is TRBJ1-3 and V is TRBV7-8, with 7 bases identical to TRBD1. Per the germline V gene, CDR1 is SGHVS and CDR2 is FQNEAQ. This CDR3 contains 16 residues. The trim removed 3 bases at V and 2 bases at J, leaving 7 bases unmatched. The CDR3 loop reads CASSFHPTGTGNTIYF. As DNA, the CDR3 is TGTGCCAGCAGCTTTCACCCGACAGGGACTGGAAACACCATATATTTT.

The chain is built from TRBV27 and TRBJ2-6; D unclear. V dropped 5 bases and J dropped 0 bases, with 5 bases sitting between them. CDR1 is MNHEY, CDR2 SMNVEV, per germline (reference sequence). The CDR3 extends over 14 amino acids. CDR3 coding DNA: TGTGCCAGCAGTAGTAGCTCTGGGGCCAACGTCCTGACTTTC. Translated: CASSSSSGANVLTF.

The chain joins TRBV25-1 to TRBJ1-1; D perhaps matches TRBD1 (5 bases). V was cut by 2 bases and J by 1 base, with 8 bases left in between. There are 14 residues in the CDR3. CDR1 and CDR2 from the germline V gene are MGHDK and SYGVNS. The CDR3 nucleotides read TGTGCCAGCAGTGAACAGCAGGGGAACACTGAAGCTTTCTTT. Translation: CASSEQQGNTEAFF.

There are a few counts of this clone. This chain joins TRBV10-3 and TRBJ2-5; D is uncertain. Trimming cost V 7 bases and J 4 bases, with 10 bases left between them. This CDR3 has 12 residues. The germline V gene has CDR1 ENHRY and CDR2 SYGVKD. CDR3 region: CAIKTEGETQYF. The CDR3 DNA follows: TGTGCCATCAAAACAGAAGGAGAGACCCAGTACTTC.

The chain carries TRBV2 and TRBJ2-1; 8 bases line up with TRBD2. Losses at the gene ends were 6 bases for V and 6 bases for J; bases not matched to a gene: 10. CDR1 and CDR2 (germline): SNHLY, FYNNEI. The CDR3 covers 15 residues. The CDR3 sequence: CASRPGTRSGNEQFF. The CDR3 DNA reads as TGTGCCAGCAGGCCTGGGACTAGATCGGGCAATGAGCAGTTCTTC.

V usage is TRBV9 and J usage is TRBJ2-1; TRBD2 agrees at 8 bases. Germline CDR1 and CDR2: SGDLS and YYNGEE. V lost 0 bases, J lost 3 bases, and 2 bases stayed unmatched. This CDR3 is 15 amino acids long. In nucleotides, the CDR3 is TGTGCCAGCAGCGTAGCGGGGGGGAACTACAATGAGCAGTTCTTC. Amino acid sequence: CASSVAGGNYNEQFF.

The chain recombines TRBV18 with TRBJ2-5; no clear D gene. V was shortened by 3 bases and J by 4 bases, with 9 bases between the two germline ends. Looked up from germline, CDR1 is KGHSH and CDR2 is LQKENI. This CDR3 is built from 13 residues. The CDR3 spells CASSPLRGETQYF. The CDR3 DNA sequence: TGTGCCAGCTCACCCTTAAGAGGAGAGACCCAGTACTTC. Supplemented by reference TRBV18 and TRBJ2-5, the full variable domain reads NAGVMQNPRHLVRRRGQEARLRCSPMKGHSHVYWYRQLPEEGLKFMVYLQKENIIDESGMPKERFSAEFPKEGPSILRIQQVVRGDSAAYFCASSPLRGETQYFGPGTRLLVL.

The rearrangement joins TRBV29-1 to TRBJ2-5, with D perhaps matching TRBD1 (6 bases). CDR3 length: 16 residues. Germline CDR1 is SQVTM and CDR2 is ANQGSEA. With 5 bases removed from V and 1 base from J, the gap between germline ends came to 20 bases. CDR3: CSVTSRDNYPQETQYF. The CDR3 DNA reads TGCAGCGTTACCTCCCGGGACAACTATCCCCAAGAGACCCAGTACTTC.

The chain joins TRBV18 to TRBJ1-5, with TRBD1 matching 8 bases. Per germline, CDR1 KGHSH and CDR2 LQKENI. With 5 bases clipped from V and 7 bases from J, the junction kept 10 bases outside the gene matches. The length of the CDR3 is 15 residues. Here the CDR3 reads CASSSDRGGGQPQHF. The CDR3 bases are TGTGCCAGCTCATCCGACAGGGGAGGAGGGCAGCCCCAGCATTTT. The variable domain in full, with the rest retrieved from reference TRBV18 and TRBJ1-5, is NAGVMQNPRHLVRRRGQEARLRCSPMKGHSHVYWYRQLPEEGLKFMVYLQKENIIDESGMPKERFSAEFPKEGPSILRIQQVVRGDSAAYFCASSSDRGGGQPQHFGDGTRLSIL.

The chain combines TRBV13 with TRBJ1-2; D call uncertain. The CDR3 spans 12 residues. Germline V lookup: CDR1 PRHDT, CDR2 FYEKMQ (reference sequence). The ends were cut back, 0 bases at V and 8 bases at J, with 7 bases in the middle. CDR3 residues: CASSLGRRGYTF. CDR3 DNA sequence: TGTGCCAGCAGCTTAGGAAGGAGAGGCTACACCTTC.

The rearrangement joins TRBV18 to TRBJ1-3, with D perhaps matching TRBD1 (5 bases). Germline lookup yields CDR1 KGHSH and CDR2 LQKENI. Trimming cost V 3 bases and J 1 base, with 16 bases left between them. The CDR3 covers 17 residues. The CDR3 protein is CASSPNGGGTSGNTIYF. CDR3 nucleotides: TGTGCCAGCTCACCCAACGGGGGGGGAACATCTGGAAACACCATATATTTT.

The chain has TRBV5-5 and TRBJ1-1; D unclear. The CDR3 length is 14 residues. Germline V gene data show CDR1 as SGHKS and CDR2 as YYEKEE (reference sequence). V shed 4 bases and J shed 1 base, with 11 bases lying between them. The CDR3 sequence is CASSLFAANTEAFF. The DNA of the CDR3 is TGTGCCAGCAGCCTTTTCGCGGCGAACACTGAAGCTTTCTTT.

This chain uses TRBV7-2 with TRBJ2-7; D ambiguous. Per the germline V gene, CDR1 is SGHTA and CDR2 is FQGNSA. Trimming cost V 1 base and J 7 bases, with 20 bases left between them. CDR3 length: 16 amino acids. The CDR3 spells CASSLGSAGSQGEQYF. The CDR3 nucleotides read TGTGCCAGCAGCTTAGGTTCGGCAGGATCCCAAGGAGAGCAGTACTTC.

This clone was counted between two and nine times. CDR3 in DNA: TGTGCCAGCAGTTTCGGGTACAATGAGCAGTTCTTC. This encodes CASSFGYNEQFF. This chain connects TRBV12-3 or TRBV12-4 to TRBJ2-1, with D unclear. The CDR3 runs 12 residues. The V and J ends lost 3 bases and 4 bases respectively, with 4 bases between them.

In this sample, this clone turned up once. J is TRBJ2-1 and V is TRBV11-2; D might be TRBD2 (5 bases). The length of the CDR3 is 15 residues. V lost 5 bases, J lost 6 bases, and 17 bases lay in between. The germline V gene encodes CDR1 SGHAT and CDR2 FQNNGV. The CDR3 spells CASSRVLAGLNEQFF. As DNA, the CDR3 is TGTGCCAGCAGCCGCGTCCTGGCGGGCCTCAATGAGCAGTTCTTC.

This chain joins TRBV25-1 and TRBJ1-1, with 10 bases that match TRBD1. V shed 4 bases, J shed 4 bases, and the junction held 3 bases outside the gene matches. The CDR3 length is 14 residues. Germline V gene sequence: CDR1 MGHDK, CDR2 SYGVNS. CDR3 nucleotides: TGTGCCAGCAGTGGAGACAGGGGGCTCACTGAAGCTTTCTTT. Translated, it gives CASSGDRGLTEAFF.

This chain links TRBV28 with TRBJ1-1; no clear D. V gave up 2 bases and J gave up 8 bases, with 9 bases separating them. The CDR3 covers 12 residues. CDR1 is MDHEN and CDR2 is SYDVKM in the germline V gene. DNA for the CDR3: TGTGCCAGCAGTTTAGGCCAGAACGAAGCTTTCTTT. This sequence encodes CASSLGQNEAFF.

This rearrangement joins TRBV5-8 to TRBJ2-1; 10 positions match TRBD1. The junction had 7 bases not matched to a gene; V was cut back by 0 bases and J by 4 bases. Germline V gene data show CDR1 as SGHTS and CDR2 as YDEGEE. The CDR3 is 17 amino acids. The CDR3 sequence: CASSLDDRDRGYNEQFF. The CDR3, as DNA: TGTGCCAGCAGCTTGGATGACCGGGACAGGGGATACAATGAGCAGTTCTTC.